This TCR beta chain was sequenced in a study of blood T cell repertoires in COVID-19. About the research overall: The United States, Italy and Spain provided the acute and convalescent COVID-19 samples. The analysed material was cDNA or gDNA that came from T cells, B-cell-depleted T cells, or PBMCs.

Germline lookup yields CDR1 SGHAT and CDR2 FQNNGV. V lost 3 bases and J lost 5; bases outside the gene matches: 7. The CDR3 consists of 16 residues. In the original analysis: Counts of nucleated cells, estimated from reference gene primer amplification, were obtained. Assay used: immunoSEQ multiplex PCR; TCRdb lists only in-frame clones, some missing. D and trimming come from the DNA, and the V and J calls and clone size come from that table. This sample has under 300,000 clones, with about 80% found just once. Material: peripheral blood. The chain joins TRBV11-2 to TRBJ2-1; 10 bases line up with TRBD1. The receptor was isolated from a man younger than 45 who had recovered from COVID-19. CDR3 sequence: CASSFPGTGVDNEQFF. CDR3 nucleotides: TGTGCCAGCAGCTTTCCCGGGACAGGGGTAGACAATGAGCAGTTCTTC.